Listed below are T cell receptor beta chains from one sample, sequenced in a study of blood T cell repertoires in COVID-19. Assay: immunoSEQ multiplex PCR; the TCRdb copy retains only in-frame clones and omits some. The table lists some 450,000 clones, around 88% of them singletons. The sample taken for sequencing was peripheral blood. All receptors derive from a woman aged 50 to 60 with COVID-19, enrolled during active disease. CDR3s include the opening cysteine and the closing phenylalanine or tryptophan. Each record gives: J gene, D gene, V gene, clone size, CDR3 length, CDR3 DNA, CDR3 protein. The D gene is left open where the match is weak. Clone sizes are given selectively: once, few, many, or a class where the clone is expanded.

j_gene: TRBJ2-7; d_gene: -; v_gene: TRBV6-6; abundance: -; len: 12; CDR3nt: TGTGCCAGCAGTCAGAGTTCCTACGAGCAGTACTTC; CDR3aa: CASSQSSYEQYF
j_gene: TRBJ2-2; d_gene: -; v_gene: TRBV28; abundance: -; len: 14; CDR3nt: TGTGCCCTGCGGCCCTCCCTTAACACCGGGGAGCTGTTTTTT; CDR3aa: CALRPSLNTGELFF
j_gene: TRBJ2-1; d_gene: -; v_gene: TRBV6-5; abundance: -; len: 12; CDR3nt: TGTGCCAGCAGTTCCCGAACTTATGAGCAGTTCTTC; CDR3aa: CASSSRTYEQFF
j_gene: TRBJ1-1; d_gene: TRBD1; v_gene: TRBV7-2; abundance: -; len: 14; CDR3nt: TGTGCCAGCAGGACAGGGGCTCTCCACACTGAAGCTTTCTTT; CDR3aa: CASRTGALHTEAFF
j_gene: TRBJ2-6; d_gene: -; v_gene: TRBV14; abundance: -; len: 15; CDR3nt: TGTGCCAGCAGCGGCGGGTTTACTGGGGCCAACGTCCTGACTTTC; CDR3aa: CASSGGFTGANVLTF
j_gene: TRBJ2-3; d_gene: TRBD1; v_gene: TRBV10-3; abundance: -; len: 11; CDR3nt: TGTGCCATCAGCGGGACAGGTTTGCAGTATTTT; CDR3aa: CAISGTGLQYF
j_gene: TRBJ1-6; d_gene: -; v_gene: TRBV4-2; abundance: few; len: 15; CDR3nt: TGTGCCAGCAGCCCCTCGGACAGTAGGAATTCACCCCTCCACTTT; CDR3aa: CASSPSDSRNSPLHF
j_gene: TRBJ2-2; d_gene: -; v_gene: TRBV2; abundance: once; len: 17; CDR3nt: TGTGCCAGCAGTGAGGACAGCCTCAGCGCGAACACCGGGGAGCTGTTTTTT; CDR3aa: CASSEDSLSANTGELFF
j_gene: TRBJ1-5; d_gene: TRBD1; v_gene: TRBV15; abundance: -; len: 16; CDR3nt: TGTGCCACCAGCAGAGGGACAGGGCGAACCAATCAGCCCCAGCATTTT; CDR3aa: CATSRGTGRTNQPQHF
j_gene: TRBJ1-5; d_gene: -; v_gene: TRBV18; abundance: -; len: 13; CDR3nt: TGTGCCAGCTCCCTTCACAGTAATCAGCCCCAGCATTTT; CDR3aa: CASSLHSNQPQHF
j_gene: TRBJ1-2; d_gene: -; v_gene: TRBV6-5; abundance: -; len: 13; CDR3nt: TGTGCCAGCAGGGACCCAGGGCCGGAAGGCTACACCTTC; CDR3aa: CASRDPGPEGYTF
j_gene: TRBJ1-2; d_gene: TRBD1; v_gene: TRBV18; abundance: -; len: 15; CDR3nt: TGTGCCAGCTCATTGGACAGGTCCCCTAGCTATGGCTACACCTTC; CDR3aa: CASSLDRSPSYGYTF
j_gene: TRBJ1-2; d_gene: -; v_gene: TRBV28; abundance: few; len: 16; CDR3nt: TGTGCCAGCAGCCCCAGCCTGACAGCCACGGGCTATGGCTACACCTTC; CDR3aa: CASSPSLTATGYGYTF
j_gene: TRBJ1-2; d_gene: TRBD1; v_gene: TRBV9; abundance: -; len: 15; CDR3nt: TGTGCCAGCAGCTCCGGACAGGGAGGAGGCTATGGCTACACCTTC; CDR3aa: CASSSGQGGGYGYTF
j_gene: TRBJ2-2; d_gene: -; v_gene: TRBV5-4; abundance: -; len: 16; CDR3nt: TGTGCCAGCAGGCACGGGACTCGATCGAACACCGGGGAGCTGTTTTTT; CDR3aa: CASRHGTRSNTGELFF
j_gene: TRBJ2-7; d_gene: TRBD2; v_gene: TRBV5-5; abundance: -; len: 14; CDR3nt: TGTGCCAGCAGCTCAGTACTAGCGGGGGCCGAGCAGTACTTC; CDR3aa: CASSSVLAGAEQYF
j_gene: TRBJ1-5; d_gene: -; v_gene: TRBV10-3; abundance: few; len: 15; CDR3nt: TGTGCCATCAGTGAGTCGTCCGGACTTACTCAGCCCCAGCATTTT; CDR3aa: CAISESSGLTQPQHF
j_gene: TRBJ1-1; d_gene: -; v_gene: TRBV6-2/TRBV6-3; abundance: -; len: 15; CDR3nt: TGTGCCAGCAGTCCCCGGGGGGGGAGTGGGAATGAAGCTTTCTTT; CDR3aa: CASSPRGGSGNEAFF
j_gene: TRBJ1-2; d_gene: -; v_gene: TRBV19; abundance: once; len: 14; CDR3nt: TGTGCCAGTAGTATTTCGGGGGGAAGCTATGGCTACACCTTC; CDR3aa: CASSISGGSYGYTF
j_gene: TRBJ2-3; d_gene: -; v_gene: TRBV27; abundance: -; len: 14; CDR3nt: TGTGCCAGCAGTTTAAGGCGACAAGTAGGTACGCAGTATTTT; CDR3aa: CASSLRRQVGTQYF
j_gene: TRBJ1-1; d_gene: -; v_gene: TRBV13; abundance: -; len: 12; CDR3nt: TGTGCCAGCAGCTTAGAGGGGGCTGAAGCTTTCTTT; CDR3aa: CASSLEGAEAFF
j_gene: TRBJ1-1; d_gene: -; v_gene: TRBV14; abundance: -; len: 13; CDR3nt: TGTGCCAGCACCCCAGGATTGAACACTGAAGCTTTCTTT; CDR3aa: CASTPGLNTEAFF
j_gene: TRBJ2-5; d_gene: TRBD2; v_gene: TRBV19; abundance: -; len: 16; CDR3nt: TGTGCCAGTAGTAAGCGACTAGCGGGATTCCAAGAGACCCAGTACTTC; CDR3aa: CASSKRLAGFQETQYF
j_gene: TRBJ1-3; d_gene: -; v_gene: TRBV2; abundance: -; len: 19; CDR3nt: TGTGCCACCTCTCGGGAGGGACAAACTTCCCCCTTCTCTGGAAACACCATATATTTT; CDR3aa: CATSREGQTSPFSGNTIYF
j_gene: TRBJ1-1; d_gene: -; v_gene: TRBV6-4; abundance: few; len: 14; CDR3nt: TGTGCCAGCAGGGGGAGGGAACTGAACACTGAAGCTTTCTTT; CDR3aa: CASRGRELNTEAFF
j_gene: TRBJ1-5; d_gene: -; v_gene: TRBV19; abundance: -; len: 15; CDR3nt: TGTGCCAGTAGTATCTTGGACTCACCCAATCAGCCCCAGCATTTT; CDR3aa: CASSILDSPNQPQHF
j_gene: TRBJ2-3; d_gene: TRBD2; v_gene: TRBV24-1; abundance: -; len: 16; CDR3nt: TGTGCCACCAGTGATCCCGGGACTAAGCTATTGAGTACGCAGTATTTT; CDR3aa: CATSDPGTKLLSTQYF
j_gene: TRBJ1-1; d_gene: TRBD1; v_gene: TRBV5-1; abundance: -; len: 13; CDR3nt: TGCGCCAGCAGCATTAACTCCGGGACAGGGGGCTTCTTT; CDR3aa: CASSINSGTGGFF
j_gene: TRBJ2-1; d_gene: -; v_gene: TRBV19; abundance: -; len: 16; CDR3nt: TGTGCCAGTAGTCGTACGGCGGGGAGCTCCTACAATGAGCAGTTCTTC; CDR3aa: CASSRTAGSSYNEQFF
j_gene: TRBJ1-1; d_gene: -; v_gene: TRBV27; abundance: -; len: 13; CDR3nt: TGTGCCAGCAGTCTGGTCAGAGGGACTGAAGCTTTCTTT; CDR3aa: CASSLVRGTEAFF
j_gene: TRBJ2-5; d_gene: TRBD2; v_gene: TRBV4-1; abundance: -; len: 17; CDR3nt: TGCGCCAGCAGCCAACGGGGACTAGCGGGGGGGGAAGGGACCCAGTACTTC; CDR3aa: CASSQRGLAGGEGTQYF
j_gene: TRBJ1-1; d_gene: TRBD1; v_gene: TRBV7-9; abundance: -; len: 14; CDR3nt: TGTGCCAGCAGCCGACAGGGGCAGCGCACTGAAGCTTTCTTT; CDR3aa: CASSRQGQRTEAFF
j_gene: TRBJ1-2; d_gene: -; v_gene: TRBV12-3/TRBV12-4; abundance: -; len: 13; CDR3nt: TGTGCCATCCAGGAGGGGAGATTAGGTGGCTACACCTTC; CDR3aa: CAIQEGRLGGYTF
j_gene: TRBJ2-1; d_gene: -; v_gene: TRBV27; abundance: -; len: 12; CDR3nt: TGTGCCTCCCGGAGTATGTACAATGAGCAGTTCTTC; CDR3aa: CASRSMYNEQFF
j_gene: TRBJ2-7; d_gene: -; v_gene: TRBV6-6; abundance: -; len: 12; CDR3nt: TGTGCCAGCAGTTTATCGGGCTACGAGCAGTACTTC; CDR3aa: CASSLSGYEQYF
j_gene: TRBJ1-2; d_gene: -; v_gene: TRBV19; abundance: -; len: 13; CDR3nt: TGTGCCAGTAGTATTAACATGAACTATGGCTACACCTTC; CDR3aa: CASSINMNYGYTF
j_gene: TRBJ1-1; d_gene: TRBD1; v_gene: TRBV10-1; abundance: -; len: 12; CDR3nt: TGCGCCAGCAGTGATTGGGACAGTGAAGCTTTCTTT; CDR3aa: CASSDWDSEAFF
j_gene: TRBJ2-1; d_gene: TRBD2; v_gene: TRBV18; abundance: -; len: 15; CDR3nt: TGTGCCAGCTCACCCCCTAGCGGGGCACTCAATGAGCAGTTCTTC; CDR3aa: CASSPPSGALNEQFF
j_gene: TRBJ1-1; d_gene: -; v_gene: TRBV11-2; abundance: -; len: 14; CDR3nt: TGTGCCAGCAGCTTAGCCGGACTGGGGACTGAAGCTTTCTTT; CDR3aa: CASSLAGLGTEAFF
j_gene: TRBJ2-2; d_gene: -; v_gene: TRBV24-1; abundance: -; len: 15; CDR3nt: TGTGCCACCAGTGGAAGAACAGGGAACACCGGGGAGCTGTTTTTT; CDR3aa: CATSGRTGNTGELFF
j_gene: TRBJ1-5; d_gene: TRBD1; v_gene: TRBV5-4; abundance: -; len: 15; CDR3nt: TGTGCCAGCAGCTTGGCCGGACAGGGAAATCAGCCCCAGCATTTT; CDR3aa: CASSLAGQGNQPQHF
j_gene: TRBJ1-2; d_gene: -; v_gene: TRBV14; abundance: -; len: 12; CDR3nt: TGTGCCAGCGGGACAACTAACTATGGCTACACCTTC; CDR3aa: CASGTTNYGYTF
j_gene: TRBJ2-7; d_gene: -; v_gene: TRBV6-2/TRBV6-3; abundance: -; len: 12; CDR3nt: TGTGCCAGCAGTACTCCCGCCTGGGAGCAGTACTTC; CDR3aa: CASSTPAWEQYF
j_gene: TRBJ1-1; d_gene: -; v_gene: TRBV21-1; abundance: once; len: 14; CDR3nt: TGTGCCAGCCAGCGCGGGGGGACGAACACTGAAGCTTTCTTT; CDR3aa: CASQRGGTNTEAFF
j_gene: TRBJ1-2; d_gene: -; v_gene: TRBV2; abundance: -; len: 14; CDR3nt: TGTGCCAGCTCCTACCTGGCGGCTAACTATGGCTACACCTTC; CDR3aa: CASSYLAANYGYTF
j_gene: TRBJ2-1; d_gene: -; v_gene: TRBV6-2/TRBV6-3; abundance: once; len: 11; CDR3nt: TGTGCCAGCAGTTACTCGGCTAGGAGGTTCTTC; CDR3aa: CASSYSARRFF
j_gene: TRBJ2-3; d_gene: -; v_gene: TRBV4-1; abundance: -; len: 19; CDR3nt: TGCGCCAGCAGCCAAGATCGGGCGGGGGCCACAACTAGCACAGATACGCAGTATTTT; CDR3aa: CASSQDRAGATTSTDTQYF
j_gene: TRBJ2-3; d_gene: -; v_gene: TRBV5-1; abundance: -; len: 14; CDR3nt: TGCGCCAGCAGCCTCGTACCTTCCGGGGATACGCAGTATTTT; CDR3aa: CASSLVPSGDTQYF
j_gene: TRBJ1-4; d_gene: -; v_gene: TRBV27; abundance: -; len: 12; CDR3nt: TGTGCCAGCAGTTTCGCCGGGGGGAAACTGTTTTTT; CDR3aa: CASSFAGGKLFF